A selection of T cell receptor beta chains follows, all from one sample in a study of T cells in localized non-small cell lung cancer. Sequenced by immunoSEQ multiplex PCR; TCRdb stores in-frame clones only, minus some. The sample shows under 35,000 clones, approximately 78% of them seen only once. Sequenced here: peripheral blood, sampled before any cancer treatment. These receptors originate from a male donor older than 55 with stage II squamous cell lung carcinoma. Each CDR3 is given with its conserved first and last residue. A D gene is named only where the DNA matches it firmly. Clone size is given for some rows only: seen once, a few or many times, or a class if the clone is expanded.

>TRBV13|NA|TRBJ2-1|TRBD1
CASSPRTGVRGEQFF
TGTGCCAGCAGCCCGAGGACAGGGGTTAGGGGGGAGCAGTTCTTC
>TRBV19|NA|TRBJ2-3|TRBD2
CASGGRTSGYGGTQYF
TGTGCCAGCGGAGGGAGGACTAGCGGGTACGGCGGTACGCAGTATTTT
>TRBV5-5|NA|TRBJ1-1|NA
CASSLVGENTEAFF
TGTGCCAGCAGCTTGGTCGGGGAGAACACTGAAGCTTTCTTT
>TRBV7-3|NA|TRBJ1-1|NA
CASSPTGTTEAFF
TGTGCCAGCAGCCCCACAGGGACGACTGAAGCTTTCTTT
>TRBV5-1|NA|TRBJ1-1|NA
CASSLSTVEAEAFF
TGCGCCAGCAGCTTGTCGACGGTGGAAGCTGAAGCTTTCTTT
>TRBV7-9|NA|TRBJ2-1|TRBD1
CASSPGTAEFF
TGTGCCAGCAGCCCTGGGACAGCGGAGTTCTTC
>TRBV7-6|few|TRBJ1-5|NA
CASSPSINQPQHF
TGTGCCAGCAGCCCCAGCATCAATCAGCCCCAGCATTTT
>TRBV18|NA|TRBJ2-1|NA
CASSPGDRGHNEQFF
TGTGCCAGCTCACCGGGGGATCGGGGTCACAATGAGCAGTTCTTC
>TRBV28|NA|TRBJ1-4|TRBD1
CASSESDRGLFF
TGTGCCAGCAGTGAAAGCGACAGGGGACTGTTTTTT
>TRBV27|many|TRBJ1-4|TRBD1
CASSLGGTGSGLNEKLFF
TGTGCCAGCAGTTTAGGGGGGACAGGGTCCGGCCTGAATGAAAAACTGTTTTTT
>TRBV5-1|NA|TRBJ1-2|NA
CASSFNAENYGYTF
TGCGCCAGCAGCTTTAACGCAGAGAACTATGGCTACACCTTC
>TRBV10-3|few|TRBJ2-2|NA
CAISESVLGGNTGELFF
TGTGCCATCAGTGAGTCAGTCCTAGGTGGGAACACCGGGGAGCTGTTTTTT
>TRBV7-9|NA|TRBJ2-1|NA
CASSSNLDLTSNEQFF
TGTGCCAGCAGCTCCAACCTGGACCTCACTAGCAATGAGCAGTTCTTC
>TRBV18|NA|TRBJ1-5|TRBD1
CASSFYGTDSNQPQHF
TGTGCCAGCTCTTTCTACGGGACAGATAGCAATCAGCCCCAGCATTTT
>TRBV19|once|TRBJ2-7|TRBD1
CATGQGRGEQYF
TGTGCCACCGGACAGGGACGAGGCGAGCAGTACTTC
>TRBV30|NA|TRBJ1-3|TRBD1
CAWQTGTAGNTIYF
TGTGCCTGGCAGACCGGGACAGCCGGAAACACCATATATTTT
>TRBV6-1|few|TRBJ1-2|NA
CASRPEGLNYGYTF
TGTGCCAGCAGACCAGAGGGTCTTAACTATGGCTACACCTTC
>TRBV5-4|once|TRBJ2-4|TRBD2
CASSLAGGGTRNIQYF
TGTGCCAGCAGCTTGGCAGGCGGGGGGACCAGAAACATTCAGTACTTC
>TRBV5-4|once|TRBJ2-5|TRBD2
CASSLAGGPETQYF
TGTGCCAGCAGTCTAGCGGGGGGGCCGGAGACCCAGTACTTC
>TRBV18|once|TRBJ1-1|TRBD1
CASSPPTGRGNTEAFF
TGTGCCAGCTCACCCCCGACAGGGAGAGGGAACACTGAAGCTTTCTTT
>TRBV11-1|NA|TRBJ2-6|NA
CASSSGRSPGANVLTF
TGTGCCAGCTCTTCGGGGAGGTCCCCTGGGGCCAACGTCCTGACTTTC
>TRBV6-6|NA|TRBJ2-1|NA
CASSIKVRINNEQFF
TGTGCCAGCAGCATAAAGGTACGGATCAACAATGAGCAGTTCTTC
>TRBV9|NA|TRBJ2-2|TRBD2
CASSPSQWTSGTGELFF
TGTGCCAGCAGCCCATCACAATGGACTAGCGGAACCGGGGAGCTGTTTTTT
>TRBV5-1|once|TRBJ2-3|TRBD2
CASSLGAGGGTDTQYF
TGCGCCAGCAGCTTGGGAGCGGGAGGAGGCACAGATACGCAGTATTTT
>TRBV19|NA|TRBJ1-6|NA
CASSTLNSPLHF
TGTGCCAGTAGTACCCTTAATTCACCCCTCCACTTT
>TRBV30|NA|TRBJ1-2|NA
CAWAPGGGDTYGYTF
TGTGCCTGGGCCCCCGGAGGTGGAGACACCTATGGCTACACCTTC
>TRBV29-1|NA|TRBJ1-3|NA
CSVAVPIGTNTIYF
TGCAGCGTTGCTGTGCCAATTGGGACAAACACCATATATTTT
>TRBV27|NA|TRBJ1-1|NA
CASSSSWTEAFF
TGTGCCAGCAGTTCTTCATGGACTGAAGCTTTCTTT
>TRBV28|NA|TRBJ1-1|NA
CASITDTEAFF
TGTGCCAGCATTACAGACACTGAAGCTTTCTTT
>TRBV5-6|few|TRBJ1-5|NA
CASSRRGGAGNQPQHF
TGTGCCAGCAGCAGACGTGGGGGGGCGGGCAATCAGCCCCAGCATTTT
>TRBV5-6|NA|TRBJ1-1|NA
CASSSGQLRAEAFF
TGTGCCAGCAGTTCAGGACAGCTTAGGGCTGAAGCTTTCTTT
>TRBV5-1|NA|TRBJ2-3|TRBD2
CASSLAGTSSDTQYF
TGCGCCAGCAGCTTGGCAGGGACTAGCTCAGATACGCAGTATTTT
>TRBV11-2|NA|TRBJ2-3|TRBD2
CASSLMGTSGFSDTQYF
TGTGCCAGCAGCTTAATGGGGACTAGCGGGTTCTCAGATACGCAGTATTTT
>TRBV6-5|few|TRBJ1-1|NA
CASRRDSAEAFF
TGTGCCAGCAGACGAGATTCCGCTGAAGCTTTCTTT
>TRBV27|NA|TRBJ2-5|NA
CASSLLGGEETQYF
TGTGCCAGCAGTTTATTGGGGGGCGAGGAGACCCAGTACTTC
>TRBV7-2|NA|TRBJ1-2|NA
CASSLGSQLSNYGYTF
TGTGCCAGCAGCTTAGGAAGTCAGCTCTCTAACTATGGCTACACCTTC
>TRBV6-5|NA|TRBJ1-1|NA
CASSYADPDTEAFF
TGTGCCAGCAGTTACGCCGATCCTGACACTGAAGCTTTCTTT
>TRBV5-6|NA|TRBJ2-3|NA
CASGGPVTDTQYF
TGTGCCAGCGGGGGGCCAGTCACAGATACGCAGTATTTT
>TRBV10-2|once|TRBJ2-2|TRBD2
CASSAGTSGRTGELFF
TGCGCCAGCAGTGCCGGGACTAGCGGGAGAACCGGGGAGCTGTTTTTT
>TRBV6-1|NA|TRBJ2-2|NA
CASPWWGRGAGELFF
TGTGCCAGCCCATGGTGGGGGAGAGGGGCCGGGGAGCTGTTTTTT
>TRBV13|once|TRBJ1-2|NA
CASSLRGNDGYTF
TGTGCCAGCAGCTTAAGGGGGAATGATGGCTACACCTTC
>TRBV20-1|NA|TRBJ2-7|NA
CSARNEYEQYF
TGCAGTGCTAGGAACGAGTACGAGCAGTACTTC